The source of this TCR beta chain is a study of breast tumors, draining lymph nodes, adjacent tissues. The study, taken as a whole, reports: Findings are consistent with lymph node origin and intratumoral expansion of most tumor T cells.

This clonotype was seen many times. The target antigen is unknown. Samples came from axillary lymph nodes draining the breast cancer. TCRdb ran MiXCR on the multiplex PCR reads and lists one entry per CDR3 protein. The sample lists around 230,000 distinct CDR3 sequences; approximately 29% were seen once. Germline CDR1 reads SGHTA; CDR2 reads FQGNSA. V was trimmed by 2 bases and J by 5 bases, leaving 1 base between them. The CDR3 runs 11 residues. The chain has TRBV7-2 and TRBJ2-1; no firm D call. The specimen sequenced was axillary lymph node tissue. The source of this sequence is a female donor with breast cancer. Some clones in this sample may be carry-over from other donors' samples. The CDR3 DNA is TGTGCCAGCAGCTTACACAATGAGCAGTTCTTC. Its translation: CASSLHNEQFF.